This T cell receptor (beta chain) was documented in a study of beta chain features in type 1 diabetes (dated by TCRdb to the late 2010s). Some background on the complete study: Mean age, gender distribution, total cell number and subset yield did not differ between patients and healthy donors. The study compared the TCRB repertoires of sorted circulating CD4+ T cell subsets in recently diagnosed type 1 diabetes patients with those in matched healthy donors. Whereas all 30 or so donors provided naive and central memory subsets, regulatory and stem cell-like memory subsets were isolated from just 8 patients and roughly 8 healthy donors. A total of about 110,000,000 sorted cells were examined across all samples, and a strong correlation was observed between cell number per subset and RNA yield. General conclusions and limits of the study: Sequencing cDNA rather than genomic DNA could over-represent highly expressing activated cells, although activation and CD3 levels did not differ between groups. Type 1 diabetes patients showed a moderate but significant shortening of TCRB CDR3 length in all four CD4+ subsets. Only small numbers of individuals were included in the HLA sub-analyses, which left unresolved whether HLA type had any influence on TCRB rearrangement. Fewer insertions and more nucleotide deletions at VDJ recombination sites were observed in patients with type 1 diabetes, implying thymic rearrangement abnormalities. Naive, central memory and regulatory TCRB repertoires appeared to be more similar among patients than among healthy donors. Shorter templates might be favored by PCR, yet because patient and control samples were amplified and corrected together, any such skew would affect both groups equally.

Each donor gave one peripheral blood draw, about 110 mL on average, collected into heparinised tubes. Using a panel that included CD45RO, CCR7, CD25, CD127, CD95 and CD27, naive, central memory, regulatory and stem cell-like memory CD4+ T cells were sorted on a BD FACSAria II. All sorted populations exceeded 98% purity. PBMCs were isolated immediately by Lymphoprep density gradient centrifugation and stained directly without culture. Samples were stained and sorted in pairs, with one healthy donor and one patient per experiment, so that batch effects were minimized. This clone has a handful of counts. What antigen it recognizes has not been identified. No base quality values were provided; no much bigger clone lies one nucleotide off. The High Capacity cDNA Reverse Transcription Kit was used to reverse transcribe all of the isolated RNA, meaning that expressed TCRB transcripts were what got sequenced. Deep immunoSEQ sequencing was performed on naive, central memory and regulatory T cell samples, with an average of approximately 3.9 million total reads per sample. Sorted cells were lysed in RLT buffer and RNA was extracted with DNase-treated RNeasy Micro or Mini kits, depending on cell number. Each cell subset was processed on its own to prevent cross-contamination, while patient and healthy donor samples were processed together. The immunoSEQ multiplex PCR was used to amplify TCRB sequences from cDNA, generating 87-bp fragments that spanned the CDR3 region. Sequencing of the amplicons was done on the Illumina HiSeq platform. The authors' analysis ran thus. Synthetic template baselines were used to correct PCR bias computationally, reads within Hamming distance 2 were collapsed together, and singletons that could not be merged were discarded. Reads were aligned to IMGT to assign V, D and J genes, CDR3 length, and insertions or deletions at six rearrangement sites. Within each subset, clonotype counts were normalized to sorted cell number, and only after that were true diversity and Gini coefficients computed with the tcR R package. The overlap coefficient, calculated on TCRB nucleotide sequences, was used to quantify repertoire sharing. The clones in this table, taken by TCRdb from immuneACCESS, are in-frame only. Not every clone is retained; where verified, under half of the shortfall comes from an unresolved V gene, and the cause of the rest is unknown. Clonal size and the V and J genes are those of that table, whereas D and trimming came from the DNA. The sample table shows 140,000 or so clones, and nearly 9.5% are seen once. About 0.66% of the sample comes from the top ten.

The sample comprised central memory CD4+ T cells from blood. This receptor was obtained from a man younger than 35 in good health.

The CDR3 region: CASSVSGTSTDTQYF. The DNA reads TGTGCCAGCAGCGTTAGCGGGACTAGCACAGATACGCAGTATTTT. The V and J segments used are TRBV9 and TRBJ2-3, with 8 central nucleotides matching TRBD2. CDR1 and CDR2 were assigned from the germline V gene as SGDLS and YYNGEE. The CDR3 covers 15 residues, taking in both the cysteine and the phenylalanine. Only the CDR3 portion is preserved as DNA: 45 bases, with reading frame beginning at the first base. Germline trimming: 2 bases from V, 0 bases from J; junction bases outside gene matches: 2.